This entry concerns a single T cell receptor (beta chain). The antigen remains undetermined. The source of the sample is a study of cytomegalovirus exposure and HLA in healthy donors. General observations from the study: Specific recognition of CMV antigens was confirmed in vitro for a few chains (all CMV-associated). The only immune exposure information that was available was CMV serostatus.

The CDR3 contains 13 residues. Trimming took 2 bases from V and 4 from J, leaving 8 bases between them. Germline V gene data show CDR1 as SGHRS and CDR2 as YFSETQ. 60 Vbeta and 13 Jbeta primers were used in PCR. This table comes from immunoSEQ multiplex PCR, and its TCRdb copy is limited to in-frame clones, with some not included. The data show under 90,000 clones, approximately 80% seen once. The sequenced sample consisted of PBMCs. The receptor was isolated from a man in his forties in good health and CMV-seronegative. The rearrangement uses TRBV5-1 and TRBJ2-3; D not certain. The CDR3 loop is CASSFFIADTQYF. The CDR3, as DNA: TGCGCCAGCAGCTTTTTTATAGCAGATACGCAGTATTTT.